The 14 T cell receptor beta chains listed next were all sequenced from one sample in a study of technical replicates of blood from several donors. Some clones are missing from TCRdb's copy, which holds only in-frame ones; the method was immunoSEQ multiplex PCR. The data contain more than 90,000 clones, 95% of them seen just once; the ten biggest clones take up 0.25% to 0.3%. Sequencing used T cells isolated from PBMCs. These receptors all come from a human donor in good health.

The CDR3 region is CASRVQLAGATGELFF. CDR3 bases: TGTGCCAGCAGGGTACAACTAGCGGGAGCTACCGGGGAGCTGTTTTTT. This chain joins TRBV2 and TRBJ2-2; 11 nucleotides agree with TRBD2. Trimming cost V 6 bases and J 5 bases; bases outside gene matches: 8. Germline CDR1 is SNHLY and CDR2 is FYNNEI. This CDR3 has 16 amino acids.

V gene TRBV30 combines with J gene TRBJ1-6; 8 nucleotides match TRBD1. Germline V lookup: CDR1 GTSNPN, CDR2 SVGIG (reference sequence). This CDR3 comprises 16 residues. V lost 2 bases, J lost 0 bases, and 3 bases stayed unmatched. Here the CDR3 reads CAWSRTGNSYNSPLHF. The CDR3 DNA reads TGTGCCTGGAGTCGGACAGGGAACTCCTATAATTCACCCCTCCACTTT.

This chain connects TRBV5-6 to TRBJ1-1, with D perhaps TRBD1 (5 bases). Looked up from germline, CDR1 is SGHDT and CDR2 is YYEEEE. V was clipped by 6 bases and J by 10 bases, with 22 bases between them. The CDR3 consists of 14 residues. The CDR3 DNA sequence: TGTGCCAGCACCAGAACGACAGCGCTTACGGGAGCTTTCTTT. Translation: CASTRTTALTGAFF.

The rearrangement joins TRBV7-6 to TRBJ2-6; D gene uncertain. The CDR3 consists of 15 residues. Germline V gene data show CDR1 as SGHVS and CDR2 as FNYEAQ. Trimming shortened V by 5 bases and J by 1 base, and 9 bases separated the two germline ends. Written as DNA, the CDR3 is TGTGCCAGCAGCAGAGACTCTTCTGGGGCCAACGTCCTGACTTTC. This encodes CASSRDSSGANVLTF.

The V and J genes are TRBV5-1 and TRBJ2-7; 8 bases fit TRBD1. Germline values: CDR1 SGHRS, CDR2 YFSETQ. The CDR3 loop spans 15 amino acids. The junction had 8 bases not matched to a gene; V was cut back by 3 bases and J by 3 bases. CDR3 residues: CASSSGQGLHYEQYF. Here the CDR3 DNA reads TGCGCCAGCAGCTCTGGACAGGGTTTACACTACGAGCAGTACTTC.

The V gene is TRBV7-9, the J gene TRBJ1-2, with D hard to call. Germline V gene sequence: CDR1 SEHNR, CDR2 FQNEAQ (reference sequence). V lost 3 bases to trimming and J lost 5 bases, with 10 bases between them. The CDR3 is 13 amino acids. CDR3 sequence: CASSLEGRYGYTF. CDR3 coding DNA: TGTGCCAGCAGCTTGGAGGGAAGATATGGCTACACCTTC.

The chain uses TRBV28 and TRBJ2-1, with 9 positions matching TRBD2. Looked up from germline, CDR1 is MDHEN and CDR2 is SYDVKM. CDR3 size: 15 residues. Trimming took 3 bases from V and 13 from J; bases not matched to a gene: 13. The CDR3: CASSLRLAGRLPQFF. CDR3 nucleotide sequence: TGTGCCAGCAGTTTGCGTCTAGCGGGACGACTTCCTCAGTTCTTC.

The chain links TRBV13 to TRBJ2-2, with D perhaps matching TRBD1 (6 bases). Between the trimmed V and J ends, which lost 5 bases and 3 bases, there was a span of 13 bases. CDR1 is PRHDT and CDR2 is FYEKMQ in the germline V gene (reference sequence). The CDR3 spans 15 residues. In DNA form, the CDR3 reads TGTGCCAGCAGCCAGGGGACCTCTCACACCGGGGAGCTGTTTTTT. It yields the protein CASSQGTSHTGELFF. Full variable domain (remainder filled in from reference TRBV13 and TRBJ2-2): AAGVIQSPRHLIKEKRETATLKCYPIPRHDTVYWYQQGPGQDPQFLISFYEKMQSDKGSIPDRFSAQQFSDYHSELNMSSLELGDSALYFCASSQGTSHTGELFFGEGSRLTVL.

CDR3 amino acids: CASSLTAAGLQETQYF. For the CDR3, the DNA is TGCGCCAGCAGCTTGACCGCGGCAGGACTTCAAGAGACCCAGTACTTC. The chain joins TRBV5-1 to TRBJ2-5; possibly TRBD2 for D (5 bases). V lost 1 base, J lost 2 bases, and 15 bases lay in between. CDR1 is SGHRS, CDR2 YFSETQ, per germline. The length of the CDR3 is 16 residues.

This sequence joins TRBV15 and TRBJ2-7, with 8 bases identical to TRBD2. The CDR3 loop spans 15 amino acids. Per germline, CDR1 LNHNV and CDR2 YYDKDF (reference sequence). V shed 0 bases and J 5 bases; nucleotides not matched to a gene: 6. CDR3 in amino acids: CATSRDPAGGNEQYF. The CDR3 nucleotides are TGTGCCACCAGCAGAGATCCGGCGGGGGGAAACGAGCAGTACTTC.

The chain has TRBV7-9 and TRBJ1-2, with D perhaps TRBD1 (5 bases). The germline V gene encodes CDR1 SEHNR and CDR2 FQNEAQ (reference sequence). Between the trimmed V and J ends, which lost 5 bases and 4 bases, there was a span of 23 bases. The CDR3 is 17 amino acids. CDR3 DNA sequence: TGTGCCAGCAGCCATACGACGAGTCAGGGTGATATCTATGGCTACACCTTC. This sequence encodes CASSHTTSQGDIYGYTF. Full variable domain (missing parts from reference TRBV7-9 and TRBJ1-2): DTGVSQNPRHKITKRGQNVTFRCDPISEHNRLYWYRQTLGQGPEFLTYFQNEAQLEKSRLLSDRFSAERPKGSFSTLEIQRTEQGDSAMYLCASSHTTSQGDIYGYTFGSGTRLTVV.

This sequence joins TRBV4-3 and TRBJ2-5, with D hard to call. This CDR3 is 16 amino acids long. CDR1 is LGHNA, CDR2 YSLEER, per germline. V lost 1 base to trimming and J lost 5 bases, with 17 bases between them. As DNA, the CDR3 is TGCGCCAGCAGCCAAGTAGCCCTCGGCTTCCAGGAGACCCAGTACTTC. Translation: CASSQVALGFQETQYF.

This chain connects TRBV6-1 to TRBJ1-2; D is ambiguous. Between the trimmed V and J ends, which lost 3 bases and 1 base, there was a span of 3 bases. Per germline, CDR1 MNHNS and CDR2 SASEGT. The CDR3 loop spans 12 amino acids. In DNA form, the CDR3 reads TGTGCCAGCAGTGACGGTAACTATGGCTACACCTTC. It is translated as CASSDGNYGYTF.

This clone has just one count. The V gene is TRBV9, the J gene TRBJ2-7; 10 bases match TRBD1. J was trimmed by 4 bases and V by 3 bases; bases with no gene match: 4. This CDR3 has 14 residues. Looked up from germline, CDR1 is SGDLS and CDR2 is YYNGEE. CDR3 in DNA: TGTGCCAGCAGCGCCGGACAGGGGGGGTACGAGCAGTACTTC. It specifies CASSAGQGGYEQYF.